Below are 15 T cell receptor beta chains sequenced from a single sample in a study of blood T cell repertoires in COVID-19. Produced via immunoSEQ multiplex PCR; TCRdb's table is partial and in-frame only. The table includes 90,000 or so clones, almost 90% detected once. What was sequenced was peripheral blood. The origin of the receptors is a woman of 80 years or more with active or convalescent COVID-19.

This clone showed up many times. This chain uses TRBV18 with TRBJ2-3; 7 nucleotides align to TRBD2. Germline CDR1 is KGHSH and CDR2 is LQKENI. The CDR3 covers 16 residues. V lost 7 bases and J lost 8; bases outside the gene matches: 18. CDR3 DNA sequence: TGTGCCAGCTATACCACTAGCGCCGGGTTGAAGGGTACGCAGTATTTT. This codes for CASYTTSAGLKGTQYF.

The genes are TRBV19 and TRBJ2-2, with 7 bases lining up with TRBD2. The CDR3 is 15 amino acids. The trim removed 6 bases at V and 7 bases at J, leaving 11 bases unmatched. Germline assignment: CDR1 LNHDA and CDR2 SQIVND (reference sequence). The CDR3 bases are TGTGCCAGTAGCTGGACTAGGGTACCCGGCGGGGAGCTGTTTTTT. This encodes CASSWTRVPGGELFF.

The J gene is TRBJ1-5, the V gene TRBV25-1; 8 bases align to TRBD1. The CDR3 has 16 residues. Germline V CDR1 and CDR2: MGHDK, SYGVNS. The J segment lost 4 bases and the V segment lost 3 bases, leaving 8 bases of the junction unmatched. DNA of the CDR3: TGTGCCAGCAGTGAGTCGGACAGGGTCTTAAATCAGCCCCAGCATTTT. Residues: CASSESDRVLNQPQHF.

J is TRBJ1-2 and V is TRBV18; 7 nucleotides agree with TRBD1. V was clipped by 3 bases and J by 12 bases; unmatched bases: 13. CDR1 and CDR2 from the germline V gene are KGHSH and LQKENI. CDR3 length equals 14 residues. The CDR3 nucleotides read TGTGCCAGCTCACCGGACCGGACAGGAGCCTTGCACACCTTC. Residues: CASSPDRTGALHTF.

The chain combines TRBV6-2 or TRBV6-3 with TRBJ2-3, with 7 bases matching TRBD2. Per germline, CDR1 MNHEY and CDR2 SVGEGT. The CDR3 extends over 15 amino acids. The junction had 4 bases not matched to a gene; V was cut back by 2 bases and J by 2 bases. In DNA, the CDR3 is TGTGCCAGCAGTTACGAAAGCGGGAACACAGATACGCAGTATTTT. Translating it yields CASSYESGNTDTQYF.

This chain uses TRBV9 with TRBJ1-2; perhaps TRBD1 as D (5 bases). Germline CDR1 is SGDLS and CDR2 is YYNGEE. V lost 0 bases, J lost 4 bases, and 7 bases lay in between. CDR3 length: 13 amino acids. CDR3 region: CASSVGGVYGYTF. In nucleotides, the CDR3 is TGTGCCAGCAGCGTAGGGGGCGTCTATGGCTACACCTTC.

The chain recombines TRBV5-4 with TRBJ1-1; possibly TRBD1 for D (6 bases). Germline V CDR1 and CDR2: SGHNT, YYREEE (reference sequence). The CDR3 consists of 14 residues. Trimming left V 2 bases short and J 0 bases short, with 8 bases between. The CDR3 sequence is CASSFQGLNTEAFF. The DNA of the CDR3 is TGTGCCAGCAGCTTTCAGGGGCTGAACACTGAAGCTTTCTTT.

J is TRBJ1-6 and V is TRBV6-4, with 7 bases identical to TRBD1. V dropped 7 bases and J dropped 7; count of bases not matched to a gene: 10. From germline, CDR1 is MRHNA and CDR2 SNTAGT. The CDR3 is 15 residues long. The CDR3, as DNA: TGTGCCAGCACTGAGAATCCAGGGGGGAATTCACCCCTCCACTTT. Its translation: CASTENPGGNSPLHF.

V and J are TRBV5-1 and TRBJ2-7; 8 nucleotides line up with TRBD2. Losses at the gene ends were 3 bases for V and 1 base for J; bases not matched to a gene: 3. The CDR3 totals 14 residues. Germline V gene sequence: CDR1 SGHRS, CDR2 YFSETQ. In nucleotides, the CDR3 is TGCGCCAGCAGCTCACTAGCGGCTTCCTACGAGCAGTACTTC. Amino acids: CASSSLAASYEQYF.

The chain has TRBV6-1 and TRBJ1-4; no clear D. The CDR3 is 15 amino acids. Germline V gives CDR1 MNHNS, CDR2 SASEGT. With 2 bases removed from V and 0 bases from J, the gap between germline ends came to 7 bases. CDR3 loop: CASSEQRATNEKLFF. Here the CDR3 DNA reads TGTGCCAGCAGTGAACAACGGGCAACTAATGAAAAACTGTTTTTT.

The chain recombines TRBV3-1 (or the pseudogene TRBV3-2) with TRBJ2-1, with D perhaps matching TRBD1 (5 bases). The CDR3 contains 15 residues. In germline, CDR1 is LGHDT, CDR2 YNNKEL (reference sequence). Trimming removed 0 bases at V and 7 bases at J, with 13 bases between. The CDR3 sequence is CASSQDGARVNEQFF. The CDR3 DNA sequence: TGTGCCAGCAGCCAAGATGGGGCCAGGGTAAATGAGCAGTTCTTC.

The chain uses TRBV5-1 and TRBJ2-2; 8 positions agree with TRBD1. Germline values: CDR1 SGHRS, CDR2 YFSETQ. The CDR3 is 15 residues long. The V and J ends lost 3 bases and 5 bases, in that order; junction bases with no gene match: 6. As DNA, the CDR3 is TGCGCCAGCAGCTGGCAGGGGGCGGATACCGGGGAGCTGTTTTTT. Amino acids: CASSWQGADTGELFF.

In its sample, this clone was seen once. This rearrangement joins TRBV5-1 to TRBJ2-1; 13 bases agree with TRBD2. Losses at the gene ends were 5 bases for V and 0 bases for J; bases not matched to a gene: 8. Germline values: CDR1 SGHRS, CDR2 YFSETQ. The CDR3 spans 18 residues. The CDR3, as DNA: TGCGCCAGCAGTCCGGGACTAGCGGGGACTAGCTCCTACAATGAGCAGTTCTTC. Its protein is CASSPGLAGTSSYNEQFF.

The chain uses TRBV3-1 (or the pseudogene TRBV3-2) and TRBJ1-4; 11 positions agree with TRBD1. Germline values: CDR1 LGHDT, CDR2 YNNKEL (reference sequence). Trimming took 2 bases from V and 6 from J; bases not matched to a gene: 5. This CDR3 has 16 amino acids. The CDR3 loop is CASSQLRTGGDEKLFF. CDR3 coding DNA: TGTGCCAGCAGCCAACTACGGACAGGGGGCGATGAAAAACTGTTTTTT.

The chain is built from TRBV2 and TRBJ1-4; D unresolved. Trimming removed 3 bases from V and 9 bases from J, with 17 bases in between. Germline CDR1 reads SNHLY; CDR2 reads FYNNEI. This CDR3 spans 15 amino acids. In DNA form, the CDR3 reads TGTGCCAGCAGTGAGTCGACCCCCGGGATACAAAAACTGTTTTTT. As protein: CASSESTPGIQKLFF.